These 23 T cell receptor beta chains were sequenced from one sample in a study of shared clonotypes between healthy human individuals. Sequencing used immunoSEQ multiplex PCR; TCRdb keeps in-frame clones, though not all of them. The table shows 2 million to 3 million clones, with 93% occurring only once. Sequenced material: naive CD4+ T cells from PBMCs. Stated subset: CD45RA+ positively selected. The receptors stem from a man in his late teens or twenties in good health. Some clones in this sample may be carry-over from other donors' samples.

The CDR3 here is CSGSQTAAYDEQYF. DNA for the CDR3: TGCAGCGGTTCGCAGACAGCGGCGTATGACGAGCAGTACTTC. The chain links TRBV29-1 to TRBJ2-7; the D gene could be TRBD1 or TRBD2 (5 bases each). V dropped 7 bases and J dropped 5 bases, with 21 bases sitting between them. The CDR3 totals 14 residues. Germline-derived CDR1 and CDR2 are SQVTM and ANQGSEA.

The rearrangement uses TRBV7-9 and TRBJ1-1; 7 positions agree with TRBD1. This CDR3 region has 13 residues. The germline V gene encodes CDR1 SEHNR and CDR2 FQNEAQ (reference sequence). With 4 bases clipped from V and 2 bases from J, the junction kept 1 base outside the gene matches. The CDR3 DNA is TGTGCCAGCAGCTGGGACAGCAACACTGAAGCTTTCTTT. The encoded protein is CASSWDSNTEAFF.

The chain employs TRBV7-9 and TRBJ2-3; D not resolved. Between the trimmed V and J ends, which lost 5 bases and 0 bases, there was a span of 9 bases. Germline CDR1 reads SEHNR; CDR2 reads FQNEAQ (reference sequence). CDR3 size: 14 residues. The CDR3 is CASSPPDSTDTQYF. In DNA form, the CDR3 reads TGTGCCAGCAGCCCCCCCGATAGCACAGATACGCAGTATTTT.

The chain joins TRBV18 to TRBJ2-7; TRBD2 matches 11 bases. The CDR3 runs 16 residues. Germline lookup yields CDR1 KGHSH and CDR2 LQKENI. V lost 4 bases to trimming and J lost 1 base; unmatched junction nucleotides: 6. The CDR3 DNA follows: TGTGCCAGCTCACTCGGACTAGCGGGTCTTTCCTACGAGCAGTACTTC. The encoded protein is CASSLGLAGLSYEQYF.

A remark on this clone: Different DNA sequences within this sample yield the same CDR3. The V gene is TRBV9, the J gene TRBJ2-7, with a possible D match to TRBD2 (6 bases). Trimming took 3 bases from V and 4 from J, leaving 11 bases between them. The CDR3 runs to 13 residues. Per the germline V gene, CDR1 is SGDLS and CDR2 is YYNGEE. The CDR3 DNA is TGTGCCAGCAGCGCCCTGGGGGGTTACGAGCAGTACTTC. Translating gives CASSALGGYEQYF.

Comments on this clone: This same CDR3 is encoded by further DNA sequences in the sample. The rearrangement uses TRBV6-1 and TRBJ1-1, with no clear D. CDR3 size: 13 residues. Germline loops: CDR1 MNHNS, CDR2 SASEGT. Trimming pared 1 base from V and 1 base from J, leaving 4 bases between. DNA for the CDR3: TGTGCCAGCAGTGAAGTAGGGAACACTGAAGCTTTCTTT. Its protein is CASSEVGNTEAFF.

A remark on this clone: Other DNA sequences in the sample encode the same CDR3. The chain uses TRBV9 and TRBJ2-4; no clear D. CDR1 and CDR2 from the germline V gene are SGDLS and YYNGEE. V lost 2 bases, J lost 0 bases, and 9 bases lay in between. The CDR3 loop spans 15 amino acids. The CDR3: CASSVGALAKNIQYF. In DNA form, the CDR3 reads TGTGCCAGCAGCGTTGGCGCTCTAGCCAAAAACATTCAGTACTTC. Drawing the rest from reference TRBV9 and TRBJ2-4, the complete variable domain is DSGVTQTPKHLITATGQRVTLRCSPRSGDLSVYWYQQSLDQGLQFLIQYYNGEERAKGNILERFSAQQFPDLHSELNLSSLELGDSALYFCASSVGALAKNIQYFGAGTRLSVL.

This clone was seen a few times. This chain uses TRBV7-2 with TRBJ1-1, with 7 bases identical to TRBD1. Germline V gene data show CDR1 as SGHTA and CDR2 as FQGNSA. The CDR3 is 15 amino acids. V gave up 5 bases and J gave up 1 base; unmatched junction bases: 7. The CDR3, as DNA: TGTGCCAGCAGCCCATACAGGGGTACGAACACTGAAGCTTTCTTT. It codes for CASSPYRGTNTEAFF.

The chain has TRBV6-1 and TRBJ1-5; a weak D match, TRBD1 (5 bases). There are 13 residues in the CDR3. The germline V gene has CDR1 MNHNS and CDR2 SASEGT. Trimming cost V 6 bases and J 8 bases, with 14 bases left between them. CDR3 sequence: CASRQDPLKPQHF. The CDR3 DNA reads TGTGCCAGCAGACAGGACCCTCTCAAGCCCCAGCATTTT.

This sequence joins TRBV7-2 and TRBJ2-2, with 10 nucleotides matching TRBD2. This CDR3 has 16 residues. Germline CDR1 reads SGHTA; CDR2 reads FQGNSA. The ends lost 5 bases at V and 7 bases at J; junction bases unmatched: 10. The CDR3 bases are TGTGCCAGCAGCCCGACTAGCGGGCAGGTCAGCGGGGAGCTGTTTTTT. Residues: CASSPTSGQVSGELFF. Filled out from reference TRBV7-2 and TRBJ2-2, the complete variable domain reads GAGVSQSPSNKVTEKGKDVELRCDPISGHTALYWYRQSLGQGLEFLIYFQGNSAPDKSGLPSDRFSAERTGGSVSTLTIQRTQQEDSAVYLCASSPTSGQVSGELFFGEGSRLTVL.

This clone was seen a few times. The chain combines TRBV7-9 with TRBJ1-2; perhaps TRBD1 as D (5 bases). CDR1 and CDR2 (germline): SEHNR, FQNEAQ (reference sequence). V was cut by 5 bases and J by 14 bases, with 15 bases left in between. CDR3 length equals 11 residues. CDR3 DNA: TGTGCCAGCAGCCCCGGGACGGGCGGTACCTTC. Residues: CASSPGTGGTF.

The CDR3 DNA reads as TGCAGCGTGGGTTACGACAGGGCGGAGGGCTACACCTTC. Its translation is CSVGYDRAEGYTF. The genes are TRBV29-1 and TRBJ1-2; 7 bases line up with TRBD1. J gave up 8 bases and V 6 bases, and 12 bases lay outside the gene matches. The CDR3 contains 13 residues. Looked up from germline, CDR1 is SQVTM and CDR2 is ANQGSEA.

The chain is built from TRBV5-1 and TRBJ2-1; 7 bases map to TRBD1. The germline V gene encodes CDR1 SGHRS and CDR2 YFSETQ. V dropped 3 bases and J dropped 7; count of bases not matched to a gene: 10. The CDR3 spans 15 residues. CDR3 nucleotide sequence: TGCGCCAGCAGCTCTGAAAGCAGACAGGGAAATGAGCAGTTCTTC. Protein product: CASSSESRQGNEQFF.

J is TRBJ2-2 and V is TRBV5-1; D is unresolved. CDR1 SGHRS and CDR2 YFSETQ come from the germline V gene. The CDR3 runs to 14 residues. The ends were cut back, 1 base at V and 0 bases at J, with 4 bases in the middle. The chain's CDR3 is CASSLRANTGELFF. The CDR3 bases are TGCGCCAGCAGCTTGAGGGCGAACACCGGGGAGCTGTTTTTT.

V and J are TRBV25-1 and TRBJ2-1; D unclear. The CDR3 is 14 amino acids. The germline V and J ends were trimmed by 0 bases and 12 bases, with 15 bases remaining between them. The germline gives CDR1 MGHDK, CDR2 SYGVNS. The CDR3 nucleotides are TGTGCCAGCAGTGAATATCGCTTGACCCCCTGGCAGTTCTTC. Translating gives CASSEYRLTPWQFF.

The chain carries TRBV29-1 and TRBJ2-5; D is unresolved. The CDR3 runs to 12 residues. Germline V gives CDR1 SQVTM, CDR2 ANQGSEA. The V gene lost 1 base and the J gene lost 4 bases, with 7 bases spanning the gap. The CDR3, as DNA: TGCAGCGTTGAAGCTCTTGGAGAGACCCAGTACTTC. Translated, it gives CSVEALGETQYF.

The chain employs TRBV10-2 and TRBJ2-3; D perhaps matches TRBD1 (5 bases). The CDR3 is 16 amino acids. The germline CDR1 and CDR2 sequences are WSHSY and SAAADI. V was shortened by 4 bases and J by 0 bases, with 14 bases between the two germline ends. This chain's CDR3 is CASSVVQGGSTDTQYF. In nucleotides, the CDR3 is TGCGCCAGCAGTGTCGTTCAGGGCGGAAGCACAGATACGCAGTATTTT.

This chain joins TRBV6-5 and TRBJ1-2; maybe TRBD1 (5 bases). Per germline, CDR1 MNHEY and CDR2 SVGAGI. Trimming left V 6 bases short and J 6 bases short, with 11 bases between. The CDR3 runs 12 residues. The CDR3 protein is CASRVGGNGYTF. The DNA for the CDR3 is TGTGCCAGCAGAGTGGGGGGGAATGGCTACACCTTC.

This chain uses TRBV5-4 with TRBJ2-5; D not resolved. With 1 base removed from V and 5 bases from J, the gap between germline ends came to 15 bases. CDR3 length: 15 amino acids. CDR1 and CDR2 from the germline V gene are SGHNT and YYREEE (reference sequence). CDR3 in amino acids: CASSLRKSGGETQYF. CDR3 coding DNA: TGTGCCAGCAGCTTGAGAAAGTCCGGTGGCGAGACCCAGTACTTC. Drawing the rest from reference TRBV5-4 and TRBJ2-5, the complete variable domain is ETGVTQSPTHLIKTRGQQVTLRCSSQSGHNTVSWYQQALGQGPQFIFQYYREEENGRGNFPPRFSGLQFPNYSSELNVNALELDDSALYLCASSLRKSGGETQYFGPGTRLLVL.

The chain links TRBV29-1 to TRBJ2-5; weak D call: TRBD1 (7 bases). V was shortened by 4 bases and J by 3 bases, with 12 bases between the two germline ends. Germline CDR1 reads SQVTM; CDR2 reads ANQGSEA. This CDR3 contains 13 residues. This chain's CDR3 is CSVVQGGKETQYF. In nucleotides, the CDR3 is TGCAGCGTTGTTCAGGGGGGAAAAGAGACCCAGTACTTC.

This clone was detected only once. Other DNA sequences within the sample encode an identical CDR3. The chain has TRBV19 and TRBJ2-3; D perhaps matches TRBD2 (6 bases). This CDR3 region has 15 residues. Trimming pared 4 bases from V and 0 bases from J, leaving 11 bases between. The germline V gene has CDR1 LNHDA and CDR2 SQIVND (reference sequence). This CDR3 reads CASSTPGGSTDTQYF. CDR3 bases: TGTGCCAGTAGTACCCCCGGGGGTAGCACAGATACGCAGTATTTT.

CDR3 DNA: TGTGCCAGCAGTTACGCGCCGGGACACCCCGAGGACGAGCAGTACTTC. Residues: CASSYAPGHPEDEQYF. The gene calls are TRBV28 and TRBJ2-7, with D maybe TRBD1 (6 bases). The CDR3 is made up of 16 amino acids. Per germline, CDR1 MDHEN and CDR2 SYDVKM. With 4 bases removed from V and 5 bases from J, the gap between germline ends came to 21 bases.

The rearrangement links TRBV28 to TRBJ1-4, with unresolved D. The CDR3 runs to 13 residues. Looked up from germline, CDR1 is MDHEN and CDR2 is SYDVKM. Trimming left V 5 bases short and J 4 bases short, with 8 bases between. The CDR3 bases are TGTGCCAGCAGTCGGTCCTTTAATGAAAAACTGTTTTTT. Protein product: CASSRSFNEKLFF.